These 27 T cell receptor beta chains came from one sample sequenced in a study of patients and donors after allogeneic stem cell transplantation. One entry per CDR3 protein results from TCRdb running MiXCR on the RT-PCR reads. Among 150,000 to 200,000 distinct CDR3 sequences listed, about 24% were seen once. Source material: blood, either unsorted or a sorted T cell fraction (not recorded which). These receptors were taken from a human donor who was either an allogeneic HSCT recipient or a stem cell or donor lymphocyte infusion donor (not recorded which). It is not recorded whose cells these are; they may come from a transplant donor.

This clonotype occurred a few times. The chain is built from TRBV12-3 or TRBV12-4 and TRBJ2-3; D might be TRBD1 (6 bases). The CDR3 spans 12 residues. With 5 bases removed from V and 7 bases from J, the gap between germline ends came to 10 bases. CDR3 DNA: TGTGCCAGCAGTCCCGGACAGAATACGCAGTATTTT. Encoded protein: CASSPGQNTQYF.

The CDR3 DNA is TGTGCCAGCAGCCTAGGACTAGCGGGGGTGGGGACCCAGTACTTC. It encodes CASSLGLAGVGTQYF. J is TRBJ2-5 and V is TRBV7-8; 13 bases agree with TRBD2. V shed 5 bases, J shed 7 bases, and the junction held 7 bases outside the gene matches. This CDR3 has 15 amino acids. Germline loops: CDR1 SGHVS, CDR2 FQNEAQ.

The V call is TRBV7-2, the J call TRBJ2-5; possibly TRBD2 for D (6 bases). V was pared by 5 bases and J by 0 bases, with 10 bases between. Germline V gene lookup returns CDR1 SGHTA and CDR2 FQGNSA. This CDR3 region has 14 residues. The CDR3 region is CASSGPSDQETQYF. In nucleotides, the CDR3 is TGTGCCAGCAGCGGGCCTAGCGACCAAGAGACCCAGTACTTC.

The chain's CDR3 is CASSHVPSSYEQYF. The CDR3 nucleotides read TGCGCCAGCAGCCACGTCCCAAGCTCCTACGAGCAGTACTTC. This chain connects TRBV4-3 to TRBJ2-7; D is unclear. Per the germline V gene, CDR1 is LGHNA and CDR2 is YSLEER. The CDR3 consists of 14 residues. Trimming left V 3 bases short and J 0 bases short, with 9 bases between.

This clonotype was counted ten times or more. V is TRBV6-5 and J is TRBJ1-1; possible D gene TRBD1, 5 bases. CDR3 length: 14 residues. CDR1 is MNHEY and CDR2 is SVGAGI in the germline V gene. Trimming removed 7 bases from V and 2 bases from J, with 14 bases in between. The CDR3 loop is CASKQGLGNTEAFF. The CDR3 DNA reads as TGTGCCAGCAAGCAGGGTTTGGGAAACACTGAAGCTTTCTTT.

The sample holds a few counts of this clonotype. The chain employs TRBV7-2 and TRBJ1-2; 7 nucleotides match TRBD1. This CDR3 contains 16 residues. The V and J ends lost 3 bases and 8 bases, in that order; junction bases with no gene match: 15. Looked up from germline, CDR1 is SGHTA and CDR2 is FQGNSA. CDR3 residues: CASSLLFLGGVNGYTF. The CDR3 DNA sequence: TGTGCCAGCAGCTTGCTCTTCTTAGGGGGCGTAAACGGCTACACCTTC.

V gene TRBV25-1 combines with J gene TRBJ2-3; D remains ambiguous. The V and J ends lost 4 bases and 4 bases respectively, with 9 bases between them. This CDR3 is 13 amino acids long. Germline V lookup: CDR1 MGHDK, CDR2 SYGVNS. This CDR3 is CASSASPPDTQYF. CDR3 DNA sequence: TGTGCCAGCAGTGCGTCTCCCCCAGATACGCAGTATTTT.

Only a few counts were recorded for this clonotype. This chain links TRBV7-6 with TRBJ1-6, with 9 bases that match TRBD1. The ends lost 5 bases at V and 10 bases at J; junction bases unmatched: 9. The length of the CDR3 is 15 residues. Germline lookup yields CDR1 SGHVS and CDR2 FNYEAQ. The CDR3 sequence: CASSPNRGQGSPLHF. CDR3 nucleotides: TGTGCCAGCAGCCCAAACAGGGGGCAAGGGTCACCCCTCCACTTT.

This clonotype was seen ten or more times. The chain uses TRBV7-2 and TRBJ1-4; weak D call: TRBD1 (6 bases). Germline assignment: CDR1 SGHTA and CDR2 FQGNSA. The CDR3 covers 17 residues. Trimming removed 0 bases at V and 11 bases at J, with 22 bases between. DNA for the CDR3: TGTGCCAGCAGCTTAGCGACGCCAGGGGAATTTTTCGGTAAACTGTTTTTT. This encodes CASSLATPGEFFGKLFF.

This clonotype has only a few counts. V usage is TRBV5-1 and J usage is TRBJ1-4; D call uncertain. Trimming removed 0 bases from V and 7 bases from J, with 7 bases in between. The CDR3 spans 13 residues. From germline, CDR1 is SGHRS and CDR2 YFSETQ. The CDR3 is CASSLVHGEKLFF. The DNA of the CDR3 is TGCGCCAGCAGCTTGGTTCATGGTGAAAAACTGTTTTTT.

This clonotype was counted at least ten times. Germline is not matched at one junction end, which may reflect a read error. V gene TRBV5-1 combines with J gene TRBJ1-1, with D perhaps TRBD1 (5 bases). Germline V gene lookup returns CDR1 SGHRS and CDR2 YFSETQ. This CDR3 has 12 residues. As DNA, the CDR3 is TGTGCCAGCAGCTTAGGGGACACTGAAGCTTTCTTT. Translation: CASSLGDTEAFF.

This clonotype was counted a single time. V is TRBV7-3 and J is TRBJ2-2, with TRBD2 matching 11 bases. The CDR3 consists of 16 residues. The J segment lost 1 base and the V segment lost 4 bases, leaving 2 bases of the junction unmatched. Germline CDR1 and CDR2: SGHTA and FQGTGA. Here the CDR3 reads CASSSGLAGNTGELFF. CDR3 nucleotide sequence: TGTGCCAGCAGCTCCGGACTAGCGGGGAACACCGGGGAGCTGTTTTTT.

This clonotype was counted between two and nine times. The chain uses TRBV3-1 and TRBJ1-1; unclear D gene. Germline V gives CDR1 LGHDT, CDR2 YNNKEL (reference sequence). The V end was cut by 3 bases, the J end by 0 bases, with 14 bases between. The length of the CDR3 is 16 residues. The DNA of the CDR3 is TGTGCCAGCAGCCAGACTTGGGTTTCCTTGAACACTGAAGCTTTCTTT. The encoded protein is CASSQTWVSLNTEAFF.

This chain connects TRBV4-2 to TRBJ2-7, with 9 positions matching TRBD2. Germline V gene sequence: CDR1 LGHNA, CDR2 YNFKEQ. The length of the CDR3 is 15 residues. Germline trimming cut 4 bases from V and 2 bases from J; bases unmatched to any gene: 6. CDR3 residues: CASSPWAGGAYEQYF. CDR3 nucleotide sequence: TGTGCCAGCAGCCCCTGGGCGGGGGGGGCCTACGAGCAGTACTTC.

The chain recombines TRBV5-5 with TRBJ2-7; D not resolved. V lost 5 bases, J lost 5 bases, and 11 bases lay in between. The CDR3 contains 12 residues. Germline V gene data show CDR1 as SGHKS and CDR2 as YYEKEE (reference sequence). Written as DNA, the CDR3 is TGTGCCAGCAGACCTCGAGTAGACGAGCAGTACTTC. Translating gives CASRPRVDEQYF.

V is TRBV14 and J is TRBJ2-1; the D gene is possibly TRBD1 (6 bases). The germline CDR1 and CDR2 sequences are SGHDN and FVKESK. V was clipped by 5 bases and J by 0 bases, with 14 bases between them. This CDR3 region has 16 residues. CDR3 DNA sequence: TGTGCCAGCAGCTACCGGACAGCTAGCTCCTACAATGAGCAGTTCTTC. Protein product: CASSYRTASSYNEQFF.

J is TRBJ2-7 and V is TRBV3-1, with a tentative D call TRBD2 (6 bases). The CDR3 is 16 residues long. Germline CDR1 is LGHDT and CDR2 is YNNKEL (reference sequence). With 4 bases removed from V and 0 bases from J, the gap between germline ends came to 16 bases. CDR3 DNA sequence: TGTGCCAGCAGCCCACCGGGACTTCTTAGCTCCTACGAGCAGTACTTC. Protein sequence: CASSPPGLLSSYEQYF.

This clonotype was detected a few times. V usage is TRBV20-1 and J usage is TRBJ2-7; 7 bases map to TRBD1. V lost 2 bases to trimming and J lost 2 bases; unmatched junction nucleotides: 3. The CDR3 totals 13 residues. Germline values: CDR1 DFQATT, CDR2 SNEGSKA (reference sequence). The CDR3 nucleotides read TGCAGTGCTAGACCGGGACAGACCTACGAGCAGTACTTC. Translated: CSARPGQTYEQYF.

This clonotype appeared a few times. The chain recombines TRBV4-3 with TRBJ2-7; TRBD2 aligns across 10 bases. The J segment lost 4 bases and the V segment lost 1 base, leaving 7 bases of the junction unmatched. The CDR3 loop spans 16 amino acids. Germline CDR1 reads LGHNA; CDR2 reads YSLEER. This CDR3 is CASSQGTSGTWYEQYF. The DNA for the CDR3 is TGCGCCAGCAGCCAAGGTACTAGCGGGACTTGGTACGAGCAGTACTTC.

This clonotype was picked up many times. The chain has TRBV28 and TRBJ1-1; 7 bases match TRBD1. V gave up 3 bases and J gave up 6 bases; unmatched junction bases: 10. Germline V gene sequence: CDR1 MDHEN, CDR2 SYDVKM. This CDR3 is 15 amino acids long. DNA for the CDR3: TGTGCCAGCAGTTTCAACAGGGGTTTCCTCTCTGAAGCTTTCTTT. The encoded protein is CASSFNRGFLSEAFF.

This clonotype was detected only once. The chain couples TRBV11-2 to TRBJ1-1, with D tentatively TRBD1 (5 bases). Germline lookup yields CDR1 SGHAT and CDR2 FQNNGV. The CDR3 length is 14 residues. The germline V and J ends were trimmed by 3 bases and 0 bases, with 8 bases remaining between them. The CDR3 protein is CASSFKGLNTEAFF. CDR3 nucleotide sequence: TGTGCCAGCAGCTTTAAGGGGCTGAACACTGAAGCTTTCTTT.

This clonotype was found a few times. CDR3 protein: CASSTRVAITTDTQYF. CDR3 bases: TGCGCCAGCAGCACACGGGTCGCTATCACCACAGATACGCAGTATTTT. V usage is TRBV5-1 and J usage is TRBJ2-3; D gene unclear. In germline, CDR1 is SGHRS, CDR2 YFSETQ. The CDR3 loop spans 16 amino acids. V lost 4 bases and J 2 bases, leaving 17 bases between the germline ends.

The genes are TRBV5-1 and TRBJ2-5, with 10 bases aligning to TRBD1. CDR1 SGHRS and CDR2 YFSETQ come from the germline V gene. Losses at the gene ends were 6 bases for V and 1 base for J; bases not matched to a gene: 3. CDR3 length: 14 amino acids. CDR3 sequence reads: CASKRDRGQETQYF. CDR3 sequence (DNA): TGCGCCAGCAAGCGGGACAGGGGCCAAGAGACCCAGTACTTC.

This clonotype came up a few times. The CDR3 bases are TGCGCCAGCAGACAAGTTTTTAGCAACTATGGCTACACCTTC. As protein: CASRQVFSNYGYTF. V gene TRBV5-1 combines with J gene TRBJ1-2, with unresolved D. The germline V and J ends were trimmed by 5 bases and 2 bases, with 13 bases remaining between them. This CDR3 has 14 amino acids. CDR1 is SGHRS and CDR2 is YFSETQ in the germline V gene.

The V gene is TRBV12-3 or TRBV12-4, the J gene TRBJ2-2; D call uncertain. The CDR3 runs 12 residues. The V end was cut by 3 bases, the J end by 5 bases, with 4 bases between. The CDR3 sequence: CASSFPTGELFF. The CDR3 bases are TGTGCCAGCAGTTTTCCGACCGGGGAGCTGTTTTTT.

The chain has TRBV6-5 and TRBJ2-5, with unresolved D. V was clipped by 6 bases and J by 5 bases, with 13 bases between them. The CDR3 sequence is 13 residues long. Germline loops: CDR1 MNHEY, CDR2 SVGAGI. The CDR3 sequence is CASRSQARETQYF. For the CDR3, the DNA is TGTGCCAGCAGGTCGCAGGCCCGGGAGACCCAGTACTTC.

This clonotype has just one count. The genes are TRBV13 and TRBJ2-5; TRBD1 is a possible D gene (6 bases). Germline CDR1 and CDR2: PRHDT and FYEKMQ (reference sequence). The CDR3 is 14 residues long. The V gene lost 4 bases and the J gene lost 5 bases, with 14 bases spanning the gap. CDR3 region: CASSSGHRGETQYF. The CDR3 coding sequence is TGTGCCAGCAGCTCGGGACACCGAGGGGAGACCCAGTACTTC.